Listed here are 22 T cell receptor beta chains from one sample, sequenced in a study of cytomegalovirus exposure and HLA in healthy donors. Vbeta (60) and Jbeta (13) primers were used in the PCR. Using immunoSEQ multiplex PCR, the repertoire was profiled, and TCRdb retains in-frame clones only, with some absent. Here the sample spans approximately 110,000 clones, about 61% being singletons. The sequenced material came from PBMCs. The receptors here all came from a woman aged 25 to 39 in good health and CMV-seronegative.

This chain uses TRBV21-1 with TRBJ2-7; the table calls TRBD1, which could not be checked here. TRBV21-1 is a recognized pseudogene. The CDR3 spans 13 residues. The CDR3 nucleotides are TGTGCCAGCGGGGGGACAGGGAGGCACGAGCAGTACTTC. The encoded protein is CASGGTGRHEQYF.

DNA of the CDR3: TGTGCCAGCACGAAGGACAGCGCCTACGAGCAGTACTTC. It translates to CASTKDSAYEQYF. The chain has TRBV6-1 and TRBJ2-7; a weak D match, TRBD1 (6 bases). Germline CDR1 MNHNS, CDR2 SASEGT. The CDR3 runs to 13 residues. The V gene lost 7 bases and the J gene lost 2 bases, with 12 bases spanning the gap.

The J gene is TRBJ2-7, the V gene TRBV6-1, with D perhaps TRBD1 (6 bases). This CDR3 spans 14 amino acids. CDR1 and CDR2 from the germline V gene are MNHNS and SASEGT. V lost 7 bases, J lost 6 bases, and 19 bases lay in between. The DNA for the CDR3 is TGTGCCAGCAATGGTTGGACAGTCCTACGCGAGCAGTACTTC. This gives the protein CASNGWTVLREQYF.

This clone was counted only a few times. The CDR3 here is CASIERHLYSGNTIYF. CDR3 DNA sequence: TGTGCCAGCATAGAACGTCACCTCTACTCTGGAAACACCATATATTTT. The rearrangement uses TRBV2 and TRBJ1-3; D is unresolved. CDR1 and CDR2 from the germline V gene are SNHLY and FYNNEI. The CDR3 extends over 16 amino acids. V lost 7 bases, J lost 0 bases, and 16 bases lay in between.

The chain combines TRBV13 with TRBJ2-1; possible D gene TRBD1, 6 bases. The CDR3 covers 14 residues. With 5 bases removed from V and 6 bases from J, the gap between germline ends came to 14 bases. In germline, CDR1 is PRHDT, CDR2 FYEKMQ (reference sequence). CDR3 residues: CASSPLETGNEQFF. The CDR3 DNA reads TGTGCCAGCAGCCCACTTGAGACAGGCAATGAGCAGTTCTTC.

The DNA of the CDR3 is TGTGCCAGCAGCTTCCCCGGGAGGGCCCACAATGAGCAGTTCTTC. Translation: CASSFPGRAHNEQFF. The rearrangement uses TRBV5-4 and TRBJ2-1, with TRBD2 matching 8 bases. Looked up from germline, CDR1 is SGHNT and CDR2 is YYREEE (reference sequence). The trim removed 2 bases at V and 5 bases at J, leaving 6 bases unmatched. There are 15 residues in the CDR3.

This clone was seen only a few times. The chain joins TRBV4-3 to TRBJ1-1; 8 nucleotides align to TRBD1. In germline, CDR1 is LGHNA, CDR2 YSLEER. With 4 bases clipped from V and 2 bases from J, the junction kept 6 bases outside the gene matches. The CDR3 has 15 residues. CDR3 amino acids: CASSREQGVNTEAFF. CDR3 DNA: TGCGCCAGCAGCCGGGAACAGGGGGTAAACACTGAAGCTTTCTTT.

The chain carries TRBV20-1 and TRBJ2-7; no definite D call. CDR1 and CDR2 (germline): DFQATT, SNEGSKA (reference sequence). This CDR3 has 11 amino acids. Trimming shortened V by 4 bases and J by 2 bases, and 6 bases separated the two germline ends. CDR3 sequence: CSAKRAYEQYF. As DNA, the CDR3 is TGCAGTGCTAAACGGGCCTACGAGCAGTACTTC.

The chain uses TRBV7-6 and TRBJ2-4, with 8 bases fitting TRBD1. CDR3 length: 14 amino acids. Germline V lookup: CDR1 SGHVS, CDR2 FNYEAQ. J lost 9 bases, V lost 5 bases, and 9 bases had no gene match. CDR3 residues: CASSLQDRGGIQYF. The CDR3 bases are TGTGCCAGCAGCCTACAAGACAGGGGAGGCATTCAGTACTTC. Full variable domain (remainder filled in from reference TRBV7-6 and TRBJ2-4): GAGVSQSPRYKVTKRGQDVALRCDPISGHVSLYWYRQALGQGPEFLTYFNYEAQQDKSGLPNDRFSAERPEGSISTLTIQRTEQRDSAMYRCASSLQDRGGIQYFGAGTRLSVL.

The gene calls are TRBV25-1 and TRBJ1-1; no clear D gene. The CDR3 extends over 11 amino acids. Germline CDR1 is MGHDK and CDR2 is SYGVNS. The V end lost 5 bases, the J end lost 5 bases, and 6 bases lay between the germline ends. CDR3 sequence: CASSTGTEAFF. CDR3 DNA: TGTGCCAGCAGTACGGGGACTGAAGCTTTCTTT.

The CDR3 loop is CASSVYFSGTSSHTQYF. The DNA for the CDR3 is TGTGCCAGCAGCGTTTATTTTTCCGGGACTAGCTCTCATACGCAGTATTTT. The chain combines TRBV9 with TRBJ2-3, with 9 nucleotides matching TRBD2. Germline-derived CDR1 and CDR2 are SGDLS and YYNGEE. V lost 2 bases, J lost 7 bases, and 14 bases stayed unmatched. The CDR3 consists of 17 residues.

The chain is built from TRBV7-9 and TRBJ2-1; D remains ambiguous. From germline, CDR1 is SEHNR and CDR2 FQNEAQ (reference sequence). Trimming removed 0 bases at V and 5 bases at J, with 2 bases between. The CDR3 is 12 residues long. CDR3 in amino acids: CASSLANNEQFF. As DNA, the CDR3 is TGTGCCAGCAGCTTAGCCAACAATGAGCAGTTCTTC.

This clone was seen a handful of times. The chain links TRBV15 to TRBJ2-7; 9 bases align to TRBD1. CDR1 is LNHNV, CDR2 YYDKDF, per germline (reference sequence). V lost 3 bases to trimming and J lost 6 bases; unmatched junction nucleotides: 6. The CDR3 contains 14 residues. The DNA of the CDR3 is TGTGCCACCAGCAGTGGCGGACAGGGGAGCGAGCAGTACTTC. It is translated as CATSSGGQGSEQYF. The whole variable domain, remainder taken from reference TRBV15 and TRBJ2-7, is DAMVIQNPRYQVTQFGKPVTLSCSQTLNHNVMYWYQQKSSQAPKLLFHYYDKDFNNEADTPDNFQSRRPNTSFCFLDIRSPGLGDTAMYLCATSSGGQGSEQYFGPGTRLTVT.

The chain couples TRBV10-3 to TRBJ1-2; 9 positions agree with TRBD1. The CDR3 is 18 residues long. The V and J ends lost 2 bases and 2 bases, in that order; junction bases with no gene match: 12. Germline CDR1 and CDR2: ENHRY and SYGVKD. Here the CDR3 reads CAISEGVTGTGRNYGYTF. The CDR3 DNA reads as TGTGCCATCAGTGAGGGGGTAACAGGGACAGGGAGAAACTATGGCTACACCTTC.

The chain is built from TRBV25-1 and TRBJ2-7, with 9 bases identical to TRBD1. CDR3 length equals 15 residues. Looked up from germline, CDR1 is MGHDK and CDR2 is SYGVNS. V lost 2 bases and J lost 7; bases outside the gene matches: 9. CDR3 DNA sequence: TGTGCCAGCAGTGAAGAAGGGACAGGGCGTCGGGAGCAGTACTTC. Translation gives CASSEEGTGRREQYF.

The rearrangement links TRBV7-6 to TRBJ1-1, with 8 bases aligning to TRBD1. Germline CDR1 and CDR2: SGHVS and FNYEAQ. The length of the CDR3 is 14 residues. V lost 1 base, J lost 3 bases, and 1 base stayed unmatched. The CDR3 region is CASSLGTGYTEAFF. The CDR3 bases are TGTGCCAGCAGCTTAGGGACAGGGTACACTGAAGCTTTCTTT.

CDR3 sequence (DNA): TGTGCCAGCAATCGACGAGGGGGAAGCTCTGGAAACACCATATATTTT. Translated: CASNRRGGSSGNTIYF. The chain carries TRBV6-6 and TRBJ1-3, with a possible D match to TRBD1 (6 bases). Germline CDR1 and CDR2: MNHNY and SVGAGI (reference sequence). CDR3 length: 16 amino acids. V was trimmed by 7 bases and J by 0 bases, leaving 16 bases between them.

The genes are TRBV5-1 and TRBJ2-5; 9 bases match TRBD2. The CDR3 is 15 amino acids. Germline CDR1 reads SGHRS; CDR2 reads YFSETQ. The V and J ends lost 5 bases and 2 bases, in that order; junction bases with no gene match: 7. CDR3 bases: TGCGCCAGCAGATCTCTAGCGGGGTCACAAGAGACCCAGTACTTC. Its protein is CASRSLAGSQETQYF.

V gene TRBV10-1 combines with J gene TRBJ1-6; D possibly corresponds to TRBD1 (5 bases). Germline V gives CDR1 WNHNN, CDR2 SYGVQD (reference sequence). This CDR3 spans 15 amino acids. V lost 5 bases to trimming and J lost 10 bases, with 18 bases between them. In DNA, the CDR3 is TGCGCCAGCAGTCCCCCCCAGGGATCGAACTCACCCCTCCACTTT. Amino acids: CASSPPQGSNSPLHF.

This clone was counted only a few times. This chain joins TRBV4-3 and TRBJ2-7; TRBD2 matches 11 bases. Losses at the gene ends were 6 bases for V and 4 bases for J; bases not matched to a gene: 8. Germline V gene lookup returns CDR1 LGHNA and CDR2 YSLEER. CDR3 length: 15 amino acids. CDR3 sequence (DNA): TGCGCCAGCAGTTACAATAGCGGGAGGGAGTACGAGCAGTACTTC. It encodes CASSYNSGREYEQYF.

This clone was counted only a few times. The rearrangement links TRBV9 to TRBJ2-1, with 7 positions matching TRBD1. The germline CDR1 and CDR2 sequences are SGDLS and YYNGEE. Germline trimming cut 3 bases from V and 10 bases from J; bases unmatched to any gene: 10. This CDR3 comprises 14 residues. The chain's CDR3 is CASSAQTGRGEQFF. In DNA form, the CDR3 reads TGTGCCAGCAGCGCCCAGACAGGGCGAGGCGAGCAGTTCTTC. Complete variable domain (other parts from reference TRBV9 and TRBJ2-1): DSGVTQTPKHLITATGQRVTLRCSPRSGDLSVYWYQQSLDQGLQFLIQYYNGEERAKGNILERFSAQQFPDLHSELNLSSLELGDSALYFCASSAQTGRGEQFFGPGTRLTVL.

CDR3 DNA sequence: TGTGCCAGCAGCTCAAGGACAGAGAGCTACGAGCAGTACTTC. Amino acid sequence: CASSSRTESYEQYF. The V call is TRBV7-9, the J call TRBJ2-7; a weak D match, TRBD1 (6 bases). The length of the CDR3 is 14 residues. The germline V gene encodes CDR1 SEHNR and CDR2 FQNEAQ (reference sequence). V lost 4 bases and J lost 3, with 13 bases in between.